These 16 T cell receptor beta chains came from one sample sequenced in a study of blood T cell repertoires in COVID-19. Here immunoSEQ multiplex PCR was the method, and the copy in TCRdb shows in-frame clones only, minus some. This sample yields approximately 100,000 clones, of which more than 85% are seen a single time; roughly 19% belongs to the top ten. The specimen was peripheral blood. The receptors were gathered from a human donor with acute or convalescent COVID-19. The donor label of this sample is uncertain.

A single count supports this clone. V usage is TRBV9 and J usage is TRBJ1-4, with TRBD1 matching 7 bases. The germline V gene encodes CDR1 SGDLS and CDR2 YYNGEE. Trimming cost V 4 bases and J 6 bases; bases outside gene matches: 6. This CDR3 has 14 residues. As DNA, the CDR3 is TGTGCCAGCAGCCCCCGACAGGGTGATGAAAAACTGTTTTTT. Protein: CASSPRQGDEKLFF.

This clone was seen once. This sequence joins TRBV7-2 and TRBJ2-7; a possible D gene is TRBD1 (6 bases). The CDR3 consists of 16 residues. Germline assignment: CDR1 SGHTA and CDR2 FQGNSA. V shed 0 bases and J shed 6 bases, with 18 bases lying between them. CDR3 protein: CASSLAGAGSVSEQYF. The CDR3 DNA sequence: TGTGCCAGCAGCTTAGCGGGGGCAGGGTCCGTTAGCGAGCAGTACTTC.

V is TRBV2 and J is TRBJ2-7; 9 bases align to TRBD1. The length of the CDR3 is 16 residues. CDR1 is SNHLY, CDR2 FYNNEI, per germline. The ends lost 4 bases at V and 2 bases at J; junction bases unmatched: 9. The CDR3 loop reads CASSARTRTGAYEQYF. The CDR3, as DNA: TGTGCCAGCAGTGCCAGGACTAGGACAGGGGCCTACGAGCAGTACTTC.

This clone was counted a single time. CDR3 sequence (DNA): TGTGCCAGCAGCTTTCTAGCGGGGCAAGAGACCCAGTACTTC. Amino acid sequence: CASSFLAGQETQYF. The rearrangement joins TRBV7-9 to TRBJ2-5, with 9 bases matching TRBD2. The V and J ends lost 3 bases and 2 bases, in that order; junction bases with no gene match: 1. Per germline, CDR1 SEHNR and CDR2 FQNEAQ (reference sequence). The CDR3 has 14 amino acids.

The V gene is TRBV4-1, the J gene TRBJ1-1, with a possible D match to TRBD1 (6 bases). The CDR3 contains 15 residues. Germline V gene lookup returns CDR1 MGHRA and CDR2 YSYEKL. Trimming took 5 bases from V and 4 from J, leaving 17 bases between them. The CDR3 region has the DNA TGCGCCAGCAGCGCCCGAGGGGGGGCTGTCACTGAAGCTTTCTTT. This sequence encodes CASSARGGAVTEAFF.

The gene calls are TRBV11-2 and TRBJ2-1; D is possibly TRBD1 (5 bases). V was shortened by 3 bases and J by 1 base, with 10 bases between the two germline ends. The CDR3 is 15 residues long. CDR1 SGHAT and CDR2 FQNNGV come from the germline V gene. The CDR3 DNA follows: TGTGCCAGCAGCTTCGACAGACGATCCTACAATGAGCAGTTCTTC. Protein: CASSFDRRSYNEQFF.

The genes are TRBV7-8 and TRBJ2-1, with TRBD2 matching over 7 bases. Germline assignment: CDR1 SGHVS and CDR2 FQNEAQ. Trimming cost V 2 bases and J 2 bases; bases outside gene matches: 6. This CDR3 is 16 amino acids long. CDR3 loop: CASSLFGGITYNEQFF. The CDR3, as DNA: TGTGCCAGCAGCTTATTCGGGGGGATCACCTACAATGAGCAGTTCTTC.

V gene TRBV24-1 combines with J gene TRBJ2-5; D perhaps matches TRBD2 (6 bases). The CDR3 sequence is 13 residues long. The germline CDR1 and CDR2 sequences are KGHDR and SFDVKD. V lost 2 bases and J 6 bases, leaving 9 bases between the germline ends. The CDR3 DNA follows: TGTGCCACCAGTGATTCTAGCGTTAAGACCCAGTACTTC. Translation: CATSDSSVKTQYF.

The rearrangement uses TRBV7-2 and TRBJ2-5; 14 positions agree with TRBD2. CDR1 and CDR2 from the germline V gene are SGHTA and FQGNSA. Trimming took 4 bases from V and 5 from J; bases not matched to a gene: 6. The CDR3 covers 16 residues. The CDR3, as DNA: TGTGCCAGCAGCTCTCGGACTAGCGGGGGGCGGGAGACCCAGTACTTC. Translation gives CASSSRTSGGRETQYF.

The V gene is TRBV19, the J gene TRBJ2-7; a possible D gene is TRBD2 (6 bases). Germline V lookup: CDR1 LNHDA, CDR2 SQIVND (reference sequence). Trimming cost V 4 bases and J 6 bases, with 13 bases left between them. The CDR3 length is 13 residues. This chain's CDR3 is CASSRRELLEQYF. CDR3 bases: TGTGCCAGTAGTAGGCGGGAACTGCTCGAGCAGTACTTC.

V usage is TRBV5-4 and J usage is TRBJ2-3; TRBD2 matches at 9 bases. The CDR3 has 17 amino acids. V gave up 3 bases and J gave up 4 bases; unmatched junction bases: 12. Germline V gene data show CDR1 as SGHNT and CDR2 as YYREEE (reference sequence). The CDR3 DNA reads TGTGCCAGCAGCTCTTTCCGGGCTAGCGGGGAGTCAGATACGCAGTATTTT. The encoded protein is CASSSFRASGESDTQYF.

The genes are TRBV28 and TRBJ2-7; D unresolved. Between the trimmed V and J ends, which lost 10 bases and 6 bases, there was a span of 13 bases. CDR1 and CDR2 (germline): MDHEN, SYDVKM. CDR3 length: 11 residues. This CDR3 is CATDSSVEQYF. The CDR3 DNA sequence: TGTGCCACCGACTCCTCAGTCGAGCAGTACTTC. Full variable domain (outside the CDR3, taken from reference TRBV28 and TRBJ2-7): DVKVTQSSRYLVKRTGEKVFLECVQDMDHENMFWYRQDPGLGLRLIYFSYDVKMKEKGDIPEGYSVSREKKERFSLILESASTNQTSMYLCATDSSVEQYFGPGTRLTVT.

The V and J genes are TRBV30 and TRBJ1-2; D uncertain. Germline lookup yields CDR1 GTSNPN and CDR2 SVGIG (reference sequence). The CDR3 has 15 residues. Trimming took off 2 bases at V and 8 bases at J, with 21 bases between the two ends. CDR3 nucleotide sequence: TGTGCCTGGAGTTCCCCGGCAGGCCCCCTGCAGGGCTACACCTTC. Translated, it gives CAWSSPAGPLQGYTF.

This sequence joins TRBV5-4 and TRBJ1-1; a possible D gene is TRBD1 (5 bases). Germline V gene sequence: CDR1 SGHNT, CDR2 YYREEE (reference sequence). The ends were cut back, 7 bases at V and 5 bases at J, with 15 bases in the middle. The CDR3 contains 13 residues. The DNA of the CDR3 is TGTGCCAGCTCCCGGGGGTGGGGTACTGAAGCTTTCTTT. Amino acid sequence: CASSRGWGTEAFF.

The CDR3 nucleotides are TGTGCCAGCAGCCTCCCGGGACAGATAGATGGCTACACCTTC. Its protein product is CASSLPGQIDGYTF. The chain couples TRBV3-1 (or the pseudogene TRBV3-2) to TRBJ1-2, with 7 bases identical to TRBD1. The CDR3 length is 14 residues. Unmatched junction bases numbered 8, after V lost 4 bases and J lost 6 bases. Germline V gene data show CDR1 as LGHDT and CDR2 as YNNKEL (reference sequence).

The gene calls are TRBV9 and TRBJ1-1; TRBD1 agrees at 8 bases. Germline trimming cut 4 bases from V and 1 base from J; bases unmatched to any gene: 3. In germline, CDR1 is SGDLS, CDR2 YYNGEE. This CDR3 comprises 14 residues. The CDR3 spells CASSPGTGNTEAFF. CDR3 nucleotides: TGTGCCAGCAGCCCAGGGACAGGGAACACTGAAGCTTTCTTT. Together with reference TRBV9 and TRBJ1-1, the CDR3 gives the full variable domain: DSGVTQTPKHLITATGQRVTLRCSPRSGDLSVYWYQQSLDQGLQFLIQYYNGEERAKGNILERFSAQQFPDLHSELNLSSLELGDSALYFCASSPGTGNTEAFFGQGTRLTVV.